Below, 23 T cell receptor beta chains from the same sample are listed, as sequenced in a study of T cell clonotyping in hematopoietic cell transplantation. The assay was immunoSEQ multiplex PCR, and TCRdb's table has in-frame clones only and misses some. Of thousands of clones listed, less than 90% were seen once; the top ten hold 27%. Specified time point: recipient sample about 28 days before transplant, after cytoreduction. The sample consisted of peripheral blood mononuclear cells, taken before stem cell transplant. These receptors came from a woman between 55 and 75 years old with acute myeloid leukemia. Some clones in this sample may be carry-over from other donors' samples.

This chain links TRBV5-5 with TRBJ1-1, with TRBD1 as a possible D gene (5 bases). The length of the CDR3 is 14 residues. V shed 7 bases and J shed 4 bases, with 17 bases lying between them. The V gene's germline CDR1 is SGHKS and CDR2 YYEKEE (reference sequence). The CDR3 protein is CASRLTAGGTEAFF. The CDR3, as DNA: TGTGCCAGCCGTTTAACCGCGGGGGGCACTGAAGCTTTCTTT.

The rearrangement joins TRBV7-8 to TRBJ2-1; a weak D match, TRBD1 (6 bases). CDR1 is SGHVS and CDR2 is FQNEAQ in the germline V gene. Trimming took 7 bases from V and 4 from J, leaving 20 bases between them. The CDR3 loop spans 16 amino acids. As DNA, the CDR3 is TGTGCCAGCAACGCCCCAGGGGCGCTCTTGTACAATGAGCAGTTCTTC. As protein: CASNAPGALLYNEQFF.

This clone was found once. This chain connects TRBV6-1 to TRBJ2-6; D is undetermined. This CDR3 spans 15 amino acids. V was trimmed by 1 base and J by 0 bases, leaving 4 bases between them. CDR1 is MNHNS, CDR2 SASEGT, per germline. The CDR3 is CASSEGFSGANVLTF. CDR3 nucleotide sequence: TGTGCCAGCAGTGAAGGGTTCTCTGGGGCCAACGTCCTGACTTTC.

V gene TRBV29-1 combines with J gene TRBJ1-1; D remains unclear. The germline CDR1 and CDR2 sequences are SQVTM and ANQGSEA. This CDR3 comprises 13 residues. V lost 3 bases to trimming and J lost 1 base, with 9 bases between them. CDR3 in amino acids: CSVEGTPNTEAFF. The CDR3 nucleotides are TGCAGCGTTGAGGGCACTCCGAACACTGAAGCTTTCTTT.

By frequency in the sample, this clone is medium-sized. The chain employs TRBV7-9 and TRBJ1-2; 7 bases agree with TRBD1. CDR3 length equals 13 residues. The ends lost 5 bases at V and 8 bases at J; junction bases unmatched: 8. Germline CDR1 and CDR2: SEHNR and FQNEAQ (reference sequence). The CDR3 here is CASSLQGERGYTF. CDR3 DNA: TGTGCCAGCAGCCTCCAGGGGGAGCGGGGCTACACCTTC.

The chain is built from TRBV4-1 and TRBJ2-2; D unclear. Germline V CDR1 and CDR2: MGHRA, YSYEKL. The CDR3 is made up of 14 amino acids. Deletions cut 1 base from V and 6 bases from J, with 9 bases between. The CDR3 reads CASSQGPASGELFF. CDR3 nucleotide sequence: TGCGCCAGCAGCCAAGGCCCGGCGTCCGGGGAGCTGTTTTTT.

The chain's CDR3 is CASSESGTGSWTEAFF. CDR3 nucleotide sequence: TGTGCCAGCAGTGAATCCGGGACAGGGTCCTGGACTGAAGCTTTCTTT. This chain joins TRBV25-1 and TRBJ1-1, with TRBD1 identical over 9 bases. CDR1 is MGHDK, CDR2 SYGVNS, per germline. Unmatched junction bases numbered 8, after V lost 1 base and J lost 5 bases. This CDR3 is built from 16 residues.

The chain joins TRBV11-2 to TRBJ2-7; 8 bases map to TRBD1. Unmatched junction bases numbered 13, after V lost 0 bases and J lost 6 bases. Looked up from germline, CDR1 is SGHAT and CDR2 is FQNNGV. The CDR3 is 17 residues long. The CDR3 DNA follows: TGTGCCAGCAGCTTAGATCCTTTGACAGGGGAAAGGGGCGAGCAGTACTTC. Amino acid sequence: CASSLDPLTGERGEQYF.

This clone was counted only a few times. This chain uses TRBV6-4 with TRBJ2-3; 9 positions match TRBD2. This CDR3 region has 15 residues. In germline, CDR1 is MRHNA, CDR2 SNTAGT. V dropped 1 base and J dropped 2; count of bases not matched to a gene: 1. The CDR3 loop is CASSDLAGDTDTQYF. CDR3 bases: TGTGCCAGCAGTGACTTAGCGGGAGACACAGATACGCAGTATTTT.

The chain employs TRBV28 and TRBJ1-4; TRBD1 is a possible D gene (5 bases). Germline V gene lookup returns CDR1 MDHEN and CDR2 SYDVKM. V was cut by 10 bases and J by 8 bases, with 17 bases left in between. The length of the CDR3 is 13 residues. CDR3 region: CATYGTAQEKLFF. As DNA, the CDR3 is TGTGCCACCTACGGGACGGCCCAAGAAAAACTGTTTTTT.

The chain has TRBV5-6 and TRBJ1-5; no clear D. V was clipped by 0 bases and J by 4 bases, with 14 bases between them. There are 16 residues in the CDR3. Germline CDR1 SGHDT, CDR2 YYEEEE. CDR3 coding DNA: TGTGCCAGCAGCTTGGGGGCCCGACAACTGAATCAGCCCCAGCATTTT. Translation gives CASSLGARQLNQPQHF.

This clone showed up just a few times. The chain carries TRBV29-1 and TRBJ1-2; no definite D call. The germline V gene has CDR1 SQVTM and CDR2 ANQGSEA. This CDR3 contains 10 residues. The germline V and J ends were trimmed by 7 bases and 7 bases, with 10 bases remaining between them. The CDR3, as DNA: TGCAGCGATGACGGGGTTGGCTACACCTTC. Amino acid sequence: CSDDGVGYTF.

V is TRBV19 and J is TRBJ2-1; TRBD2 agrees at 8 bases. The CDR3 is 21 amino acids. Germline loops: CDR1 LNHDA, CDR2 SQIVND (reference sequence). V lost 4 bases, J lost 4 bases, and 24 bases stayed unmatched. CDR3 bases: TGTGCCAGTAGTACGCACGAATCGGGGGCGGGGGGCCCGTTTTATTACAATGAGCAGTTCTTC. Amino acid sequence: CASSTHESGAGGPFYYNEQFF.

V is TRBV5-6 and J is TRBJ2-2; 10 bases line up with TRBD1. The trim removed 2 bases at V and 5 bases at J, leaving 3 bases unmatched. This CDR3 is 15 amino acids long. Germline CDR1 and CDR2: SGHDT and YYEEEE. CDR3 sequence reads: CASSFWGQGTGELFF. CDR3 bases: TGTGCCAGCAGCTTCTGGGGACAGGGGACCGGGGAGCTGTTTTTT. The whole variable domain, filled in from reference TRBV5-6 and TRBJ2-2, reads DAGVTQSPTHLIKTRGQQVTLRCSPKSGHDTVSWYQQALGQGPQFIFQYYEEEERQRGNFPDRFSGHQFPNYSSELNVNALLLGDSALYLCASSFWGQGTGELFFGEGSRLTVL.

The chain is built from TRBV2 and TRBJ1-4, with a possible D match to TRBD1 (6 bases). V lost 8 bases to trimming and J lost 6 bases, with 16 bases between them. In germline, CDR1 is SNHLY, CDR2 FYNNEI. The CDR3 consists of 14 residues. The CDR3 is CASLPRGGHEKLFF. Written as DNA, the CDR3 is TGTGCCAGCTTACCCAGGGGCGGACATGAAAAACTGTTTTTT.

The gene calls are TRBV25-1 and TRBJ2-3; D remains ambiguous. The germline V gene encodes CDR1 MGHDK and CDR2 SYGVNS. Trimming stripped 3 bases from V and 3 bases from J, with 10 bases between. The CDR3 has 14 residues. CDR3 DNA sequence: TGTGCCAGCAGTGATTCTTCACGGACAGATACGCAGTATTTT. The encoded protein is CASSDSSRTDTQYF.

V is TRBV12-1 and J is TRBJ2-7; the D call of TRBD2 is as the table states it, not checked on the DNA. TRBV12-1 is a pseudogene. There are 19 residues in the CDR3. The DNA for the CDR3 is TGTGCCAGCAGCTTCACTGCTTGCCGTAGCGGGAGGGACTCCTACGAGCAGTACGTC. Translation gives CASSFTACRSGRDSYEQYV.

The CDR3 loop reads CASRTTGQPQHF. The CDR3 DNA reads TGTGCCAGCAGGACGACGGGTCAGCCCCAGCATTTT. The chain combines TRBV6-5 with TRBJ1-5; D uncertain. This CDR3 spans 12 amino acids. V was trimmed by 6 bases and J by 6 bases, leaving 9 bases between them. The germline V gene has CDR1 MNHEY and CDR2 SVGAGI.

The rearrangement links TRBV6-1 to TRBJ2-3, with 11 bases that match TRBD1. The CDR3 is 16 amino acids. Germline assignment: CDR1 MNHNS and CDR2 SASEGT. The V gene end was trimmed by 2 bases and the J gene end by 5 bases; junction bases not matched to a gene: 6. The CDR3 loop is CASSELAGQGGDTQYF. The CDR3 nucleotides read TGTGCCAGCAGTGAATTGGCGGGACAGGGGGGAGATACGCAGTATTTT.

The chain has TRBV29-1 and TRBJ2-5, with 9 bases lining up with TRBD1. CDR1 SQVTM and CDR2 ANQGSEA come from the germline V gene. The ends lost 3 bases at V and 4 bases at J; junction bases unmatched: 6. This CDR3 spans 14 amino acids. CDR3 coding DNA: TGCAGCGTTGATCGGACAGGGGTAACAGAGACCCAGTACTTC. The encoded protein is CSVDRTGVTETQYF.

The chain uses TRBV11-3 and TRBJ2-1; 7 bases align to TRBD2. Germline V gene data show CDR1 as SGHNT and CDR2 as YENEEA. The CDR3 consists of 13 residues. The V gene end was trimmed by 7 bases and the J gene end by 5 bases; junction bases not matched to a gene: 5. The CDR3 reads CASNPSGDNEQFF. The CDR3 nucleotides read TGTGCCAGCAACCCGAGCGGGGACAATGAGCAGTTCTTC.

The chain carries TRBV10-3 and TRBJ1-2, with a weak D call TRBD1 (5 bases). The CDR3 has 13 residues. Per the germline V gene, CDR1 is ENHRY and CDR2 is SYGVKD. Trimming left V 2 bases short and J 4 bases short, with 8 bases between. The CDR3 region has the DNA TGTGCCATCAGTGAGAGGGGTCTCTATGGCTACACCTTC. It encodes CAISERGLYGYTF.

As to this clone: Germline and junction disagree at one end, which may indicate a read error. The rearrangement links TRBV6-1 to TRBJ1-2, with D perhaps matching TRBD1 (5 bases). This CDR3 contains 13 residues. In germline, CDR1 is MNHNS, CDR2 SASEGT. Here the CDR3 DNA reads TGTGCCAGCACCCAAAACCCCTCCGACAGCTTCTCCTTC. Amino acids: CASTQNPSDSFSF.